This paragraph covers one T cell receptor beta chain sequence. The antigen remains unidentified. This entry belongs to a study of shared clonotypes between healthy human individuals. Study results and limitations: Rarefaction showed sorted-subset sequencing was incomplete despite large depth.

The deep-level immunoSEQ assay was used. Clones were sequenced by immunoSEQ multiplex PCR, and TCRdb holds only the in-frame ones, with some missing. The sample contains about 1.1 million clones, 70% to 80% of which appear only once. The healthy adult donors were HIV-negative and reported no recent acute infections or vaccinations. The V end was cut by 8 bases, the J end by 0 bases, with 15 bases between. The CDR3 contains 14 residues. Germline V gives CDR1 SQVTM, CDR2 ANQGSEA. The sequencing sample was made of memory CD4+ T cells from PBMCs. Indicated subset: CD45RA-negative fraction. The source is a man between 18 and 35 years old in good health. Some clones in this sample may be carry-over from other donors' samples. This sequence joins TRBV29-1 and TRBJ2-3; weak D call: TRBD2 (5 bases). The CDR3, as DNA: TGCAGCACCCGGATGCGACTAAGCACAGATACGCAGTATTTT. This encodes CSTRMRLSTDTQYF.